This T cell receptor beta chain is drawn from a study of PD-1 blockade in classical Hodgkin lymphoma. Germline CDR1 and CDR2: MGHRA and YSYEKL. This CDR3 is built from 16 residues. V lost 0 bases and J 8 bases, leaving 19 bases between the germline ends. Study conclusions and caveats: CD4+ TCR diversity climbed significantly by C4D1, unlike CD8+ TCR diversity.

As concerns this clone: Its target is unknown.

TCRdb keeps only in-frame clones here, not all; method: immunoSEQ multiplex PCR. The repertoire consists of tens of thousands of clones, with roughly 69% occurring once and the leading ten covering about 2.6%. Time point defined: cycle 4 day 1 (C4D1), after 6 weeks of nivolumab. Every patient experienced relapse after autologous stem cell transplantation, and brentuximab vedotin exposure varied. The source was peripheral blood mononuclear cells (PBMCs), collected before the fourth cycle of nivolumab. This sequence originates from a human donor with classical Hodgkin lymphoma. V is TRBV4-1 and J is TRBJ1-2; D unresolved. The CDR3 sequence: CASSQDPDTPSRGYTF. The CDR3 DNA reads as TGCGCCAGCAGCCAAGATCCCGACACCCCCTCGCGGGGCTACACCTTC.